A single TCR beta chain is shown here with its context. Antigen: not known. The primer mix had 60 Vbeta and 13 Jbeta primers. Libraries were prepared by immunoSEQ multiplex PCR; TCRdb keeps only in-frame clonotypes and omits some of them. The sample table sets out roughly 120,000 clones. This sample is part of a study of cytomegalovirus exposure and HLA in healthy donors. Study-level results: The likely explanation for a cluster of highly shared sequence variants was sequencing artifact. Earlier analysis yielded a pattern in which most TCR beta V segments were productive about 87% or about 30% of the time. Exclusion applied to some V segments, including TRBV6-2 and TRBV6-3, as they were indistinguishable.

The junction had 6 bases not matched to a gene; V was cut back by 4 bases and J by 2 bases. Germline V CDR1 and CDR2: SGHAT, FQNNGV. The CDR3 covers 18 residues. The TCR was taken from a man aged 18 to 29 in good health and CMV-seronegative. The sequenced sample was PBMCs. This chain uses TRBV11-2 with TRBJ2-2; 14 bases are a match to TRBD2. CDR3 in amino acids: CASSSGLAGGPNTGELFF. DNA of the CDR3: TGTGCCAGCAGCTCAGGACTAGCGGGAGGCCCCAACACCGGGGAGCTGTTTTTT.